This T cell receptor beta chain derives from a study of shared clonotypes between healthy human individuals. On this clone: What it binds is not known.

The repertoire was sequenced with immunoSEQ multiplex PCR; TCRdb's copy has only in-frame clones and lacks some. The sample lists roughly 1,000,000 clones; more than 75% were seen once. The study's findings and limits: The small donor group covered limited genetic and exposure diversity.

Trimming stripped 6 bases from V and 2 bases from J, with 14 bases between. The CDR3 contains 14 residues. Looked up from germline, CDR1 is MNHEY and CDR2 is SMNVEV (reference sequence). The J gene is TRBJ2-7, the V gene TRBV27; unclear D gene. This sequence originates from a man aged 18 to 30 in good health. Some clones in this sample may be carry-over from other donors' samples. Material for sequencing was memory CD4+ T cells from PBMCs. Subset defined: CD45RA-negative fraction. This chain's CDR3 is CASRVGDQPYEQYF. In nucleotides, the CDR3 is TGTGCCAGCAGAGTAGGAGACCAGCCCTACGAGCAGTACTTC.